This entry features one T cell receptor (beta chain) sequence. These data originate in a study of blood T cell repertoires in COVID-19. Produced via immunoSEQ multiplex PCR; TCRdb's table is partial and in-frame only. The repertoire holds 250,000 to 350,000 clones, with 65% to 85% as singletons. Sequenced input: peripheral blood. This receptor was identified in a woman in her forties or fifties with acute or convalescent COVID-19.

CDR3 sequence: CASSRDYTGELFF. DNA for the CDR3: TGTGCCAGCAGCAGGGATTACACCGGGGAGCTGTTTTTT. The chain joins TRBV2 to TRBJ2-2; possibly TRBD1 for D (5 bases). This CDR3 spans 13 amino acids. Trimming shortened V by 6 bases and J by 3 bases, and 8 bases separated the two germline ends. The germline V gene has CDR1 SNHLY and CDR2 FYNNEI. Full variable domain (remainder filled in from reference TRBV2 and TRBJ2-2): EPEVTQTPSHQVTQMGQEVILRCVPISNHLYFYWYRQILGQKVEFLVSFYNNEISEKSEIFDDQFSVERPDGSNFTLKIRSTKLEDSAMYFCASSRDYTGELFFGEGSRLTVL.